The 7 T cell receptor beta chains presented below share a single source sample, sequenced in a study of Ad26.COV2.S vaccination and SARS-CoV-2 variants. TCRdb's copy holds only in-frame clones and misses some; the assay was immunoSEQ multiplex PCR. Of some 350,000 clones listed, about 90% are singletons. Sequenced here: peripheral blood, sampled after recovery from COVID-19. The origin of the receptors is a human donor who had recovered from COVID-19.

The V gene is TRBV5-1, the J gene TRBJ2-1; 9 bases match TRBD2. This CDR3 contains 16 residues. Germline V lookup: CDR1 SGHRS, CDR2 YFSETQ. J gave up 8 bases and V 0 bases, and 9 bases lay outside the gene matches. CDR3 in DNA: TGCGCCAGCAGCTTGGTCCCCCTAGCGGGGAAGTATGAGCAGTTCTTC. This gives the protein CASSLVPLAGKYEQFF.

V gene TRBV5-1 combines with J gene TRBJ2-7; 8 bases line up with TRBD2. The CDR3 is 15 residues long. With V trimmed by 0 bases and J by 2 bases, 4 bases remained unmatched. The germline V gene has CDR1 SGHRS and CDR2 YFSETQ. The CDR3 nucleotides are TGCGCCAGCAGCTTGGACGCGGGGGGACCCTACGAGCAGTACTTC. It specifies CASSLDAGGPYEQYF.

The chain couples TRBV27 to TRBJ2-7; the D is unclear. Germline assignment: CDR1 MNHEY and CDR2 SMNVEV (reference sequence). The ends were cut back, 5 bases at V and 7 bases at J, with 15 bases in the middle. CDR3 length: 13 residues. The CDR3 nucleotides read TGTGCCAGCAGTGGGTCTAGGGTGTGGGAGCAGTACTTC. Encoded protein: CASSGSRVWEQYF.

The J gene is TRBJ2-1, the V gene TRBV7-6; 14 nucleotides line up with TRBD2. The germline V gene encodes CDR1 SGHVS and CDR2 FNYEAQ. Trimming cost V 5 bases and J 4 bases; bases outside gene matches: 7. The CDR3 is made up of 17 amino acids. Written as DNA, the CDR3 is TGTGCCAGCAGCCTGACTAGCGGGGGGGCCGGTTACAATGAGCAGTTCTTC. Translation: CASSLTSGGAGYNEQFF.

The chain links TRBV7-2 to TRBJ2-2; D possibly corresponds to TRBD1 (5 bases). Germline V gene sequence: CDR1 SGHTA, CDR2 FQGNSA. The CDR3 length is 14 residues. V dropped 2 bases and J dropped 9 bases, with 13 bases sitting between them. The CDR3: CASSLMAQGRELFF. The DNA of the CDR3 is TGTGCCAGCAGCTTAATGGCTCAGGGTAGGGAGCTGTTTTTT.

The table lists this clone with a count of one. The V gene is TRBV19, the J gene TRBJ1-2; 9 bases agree with TRBD1. Per the germline V gene, CDR1 is LNHDA and CDR2 is SQIVND (reference sequence). CDR3 size: 15 residues. Germline trimming cut 6 bases from V and 7 bases from J; bases unmatched to any gene: 12. CDR3: CASRDNPGTGSGYTF. The CDR3 DNA reads as TGTGCCAGTAGAGACAACCCCGGGACAGGGTCTGGCTACACCTTC.

The chain uses TRBV28 and TRBJ1-2; 7 bases are a match to TRBD1. V lost 4 bases to trimming and J lost 4 bases; unmatched junction nucleotides: 6. The CDR3 runs to 14 residues. In germline, CDR1 is MDHEN, CDR2 SYDVKM. The DNA of the CDR3 is TGTGCCAGCAGTTCGACAGGGTCTGGCTATGGCTACACCTTC. Protein product: CASSSTGSGYGYTF.